This T cell receptor (beta chain) was found in a study of cytomegalovirus exposure and HLA in healthy donors. Note on this clone: A junction end diverges from the germline sequence, so it may reflect a read error.

CDR1 and CDR2 from the germline V gene are SSHAT and FNYEAQ (reference sequence). This CDR3 has 15 residues. PCR employed 60 Vbeta and 13 Jbeta primers. Assay used: immunoSEQ multiplex PCR; TCRdb lists only in-frame clones, some missing. The repertoire holds roughly 160,000 clones, with approximately 88% as singletons. Specimen: PBMCs. The receptor was isolated from a boy younger than 10 in good health and CMV-seronegative. The rearrangement joins TRBV7-7 to TRBJ1-3; D unresolved. The chain's CDR3 is CASSISSGSGNTIYF. CDR3 DNA sequence: TGTGCTAGCAGTATTTCCTCGGGGTCTGGAAACACCATATATTTT.